This T cell receptor beta chain was profiled in a study of vaccination effects on CD4 cells after COVID-19. Points on this clone: What it binds is not known.

Once cultured for approximately eleven days, the cells underwent separation to obtain CD4+ T cells. Infection dated between March and December 2020, before the Alpha, Beta and Delta variants reached the United States. Each participant received a vaccine that was either BNT162b2 or mRNA-1273, given as two doses. Method: immunoSEQ multiplex PCR; TCRdb's copy keeps in-frame clones and lacks some. This table has tens of thousands of clones, 76% appearing once. Specimen: CD4+ T cells from PBMCs cultured without peptide, collected after COVID-19 vaccination. The receptor's source is a human donor who had a prior SARS-CoV-2 infection.

The CDR3: CASARRVLDTQYF. CDR3 nucleotides: TGTGCCAGCGCCCGGCGGGTCTTGGATACGCAGTATTTT. The V and J genes are TRBV6-5 and TRBJ2-3, with D possibly matching TRBD2 (5 bases). CDR3 length equals 13 residues. CDR1 and CDR2 (germline): MNHEY, SVGAGI. V gave up 8 bases and J gave up 6 bases, with 15 bases separating them.